This note documents a single T cell receptor beta chain sequence. Its antigen is still unknown. This sample is part of a study of CD8 T cells in Susac syndrome. Study-level points and caveats: The total CD8+ repertoires contained approximately 16 Susac-specific public clones, and the CD8+ TEMRA repertoires contained 5 or 6.

The RNA, about 0.45 to 1 ug, was put through reverse transcription using random hexamers. A multiplex approach, immunoSEQ multiplex PCR, amplified TCR beta CDR3 across 54 Vbeta and 13 Jbeta. TCRdb processed the immunoSEQ multiplex PCR reads anew with MiXCR; each CDR3 protein has one entry. The sample consists of 95,000 to 150,000 distinct CDR3 sequences, roughly 94% of them appearing once. Germline V gene data show CDR1 as DFQATT and CDR2 as SNEGSKA (reference sequence). CDR3 length: 14 amino acids. V lost 7 bases, J lost 5 bases, and 19 bases lay in between. Patients with Susac syndrome met diagnostic criteria defined recently for definite or probable disease. Negative isolation was used for CD8+ and CD4+ T cells, and FACS enrichment was applied to TEMRA cells.

The chain couples TRBV20-1 to TRBJ2-3; a weak D match, TRBD2 (6 bases). This TCR came from a human donor with Susac syndrome. The source material was CD8+ T cells from PBMCs. CDR3 sequence: CSGARGTAGDTQYF. For the CDR3, the DNA is TGCAGTGGGGCCCGGGGGACCGCCGGAGATACGCAGTATTTT.